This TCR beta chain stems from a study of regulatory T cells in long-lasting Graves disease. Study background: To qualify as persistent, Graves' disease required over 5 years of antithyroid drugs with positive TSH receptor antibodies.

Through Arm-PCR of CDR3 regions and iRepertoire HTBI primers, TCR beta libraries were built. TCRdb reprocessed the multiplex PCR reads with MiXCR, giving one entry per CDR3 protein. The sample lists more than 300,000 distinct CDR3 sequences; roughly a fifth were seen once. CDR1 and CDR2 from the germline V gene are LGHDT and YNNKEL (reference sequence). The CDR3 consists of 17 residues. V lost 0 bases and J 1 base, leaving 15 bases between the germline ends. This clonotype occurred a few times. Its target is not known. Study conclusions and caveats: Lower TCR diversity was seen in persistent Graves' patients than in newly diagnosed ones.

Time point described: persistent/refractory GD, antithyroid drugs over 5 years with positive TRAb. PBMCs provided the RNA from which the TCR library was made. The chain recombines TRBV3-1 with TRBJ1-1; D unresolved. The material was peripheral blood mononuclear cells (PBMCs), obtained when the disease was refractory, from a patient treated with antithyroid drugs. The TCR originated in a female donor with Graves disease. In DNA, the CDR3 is TGTGCCAGCAGCCAAGAATATCTGGTTAAGACGAACACTGAAGCTTTCTTT. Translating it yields CASSQEYLVKTNTEAFF. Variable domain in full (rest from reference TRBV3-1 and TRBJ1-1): DTAVSQTPKYLVTQMGNDKSIKCEQNLGHDTMYWYKQDSKKFLKIMFSYNNKELIINETVPNRFSPKSPDKAHLNLHINSLELGDSAVYFCASSQEYLVKTNTEAFFGQGTRLTVV.